This passage covers 9 T cell receptor beta chains from one sample sequenced in a study of blood T cell repertoires in COVID-19. This table comes from immunoSEQ multiplex PCR, and its TCRdb copy is limited to in-frame clones, with some not included. The sample carries 200,000 to 250,000 clones, 75% to 90% recorded once. Specimen: PBMCs or T cells enriched from blood (not recorded which). The receptors shown here come from a woman aged 40-49 years with acute COVID-19.

The chain has TRBV6-6 and TRBJ1-2, with TRBD1 matching over 7 bases. The CDR3 contains 12 residues. Trimming removed 6 bases from V and 7 bases from J; junction bases left unmatched: 5. CDR1 and CDR2 from the germline V gene are MNHNY and SVGAGI (reference sequence). The CDR3 protein is CASRRQGPGYTF. As DNA, the CDR3 is TGTGCCAGCAGGAGACAGGGTCCTGGCTACACCTTC.

The J gene is TRBJ2-1, the V gene TRBV11-1; 9 nucleotides align to TRBD1. The CDR3 is 14 amino acids. With 2 bases clipped from V and 15 bases from J, the junction kept 11 bases outside the gene matches. Germline-derived CDR1 and CDR2 are SGHAT and FQDESV (reference sequence). CDR3 region: CASSLTKQGARLFF. The CDR3, as DNA: TGTGCCAGCAGCTTAACCAAACAGGGGGCGCGTCTGTTCTTC.

The CDR3 loop reads CASGLTGPSNTEAFF. The CDR3 nucleotides read TGTGCTAGTGGTTTGACAGGTCCTTCTAACACTGAAGCTTTCTTT. This chain links TRBV12-5 with TRBJ1-1; D may be TRBD1 (5 bases). The germline V and J ends were trimmed by 2 bases and 2 bases, with 12 bases remaining between them. The CDR3 totals 15 residues. Germline V gene data show CDR1 as LGHNT and CDR2 as FRNRAP.

Here the CDR3 DNA reads TGTGCCAGCAGTTACTCAGGGGGTGAGCAGTTCTTC. Its translation: CASSYSGGEQFF. The chain joins TRBV6-5 to TRBJ2-1, with a tentative D call TRBD1 (6 bases). This CDR3 is 12 amino acids long. V lost 0 bases, J lost 9 bases, and 6 bases lay in between. Germline-derived CDR1 and CDR2 are MNHEY and SVGAGI.

The rearrangement links TRBV18 to TRBJ2-7, with D maybe TRBD1 (7 bases). The V and J ends lost 3 bases and 2 bases respectively, with 11 bases between them. The germline V gene has CDR1 KGHSH and CDR2 LQKENI. The CDR3 has 14 residues. The CDR3 sequence: CASSPRDSTYEQYV. The CDR3 coding sequence is TGTGCCAGCTCACCGCGGGACAGTACCTACGAGCAGTACGTC.

The gene calls are TRBV12-5 and TRBJ2-1, with 8 positions matching TRBD2. The CDR3 covers 12 residues. J lost 9 bases, V lost 4 bases, and 2 bases had no gene match. In germline, CDR1 is LGHNT, CDR2 FRNRAP. In DNA form, the CDR3 reads TGTGCTAGTGGTTCCGGGGGGGGTGAGCAGTTCTTC. This gives the protein CASGSGGGEQFF.

This clone came up a few times. The chain recombines TRBV2 with TRBJ2-2, with 7 bases matching TRBD1. V lost 6 bases and J lost 1; bases outside the gene matches: 2. The CDR3 consists of 14 residues. Germline V gives CDR1 SNHLY, CDR2 FYNNEI. Written as DNA, the CDR3 is TGTGCCAGCAGAAGGACAGGGAACACCGGGGAGCTGTTTTTT. It translates to CASRRTGNTGELFF.

The chain carries TRBV19 and TRBJ2-7; 7 nucleotides agree with TRBD1. V trimming: 6 bases; J trimming: 2 bases; junction bases outside the gene matches: 7. The germline V gene has CDR1 LNHDA and CDR2 SQIVND (reference sequence). This CDR3 contains 14 residues. DNA for the CDR3: TGTGCCAGTAGCGTAAATCAGGGGGCCTACGAGCAGTACGTC. Protein product: CASSVNQGAYEQYV.

This clone has ten or more counts. The genes are TRBV19 and TRBJ1-6, with TRBD1 as a possible D gene (6 bases). Germline-derived CDR1 and CDR2 are LNHDA and SQIVND (reference sequence). The ends were cut back, 0 bases at V and 6 bases at J, with 18 bases in the middle. The CDR3 spans 18 residues. In DNA form, the CDR3 reads TGTGCCAGTAGTATAGATTTGGGAAGGACAGCGAGTAATTCACCCCTCCACTTT. Translation gives CASSIDLGRTASNSPLHF.